The sequence of this T cell receptor beta chain was determined in a study of control samples from healthy donors and cancer patients. This CDR3 contains 14 residues. The V end was cut by 1 base, the J end by 4 bases, with 11 bases between. Germline V gene sequence: CDR1 SGHRS, CDR2 YFSETQ. The data were produced by immunoSEQ multiplex PCR, yet TCRdb's version contains in-frame clones alone and is incomplete. Of about 75,000 clones detected, roughly 84% appear once; the ten largest clones hold about 15%. The chain couples TRBV5-1 to TRBJ1-1; D uncertain. This TCR derives from a man aged 45-65 years in good health. Sequencing was carried out using blood. The CDR3 spells CASSLIGVSTEAFF. The CDR3 coding sequence is TGCGCCAGCAGCTTGATTGGGGTCAGCACTGAAGCTTTCTTT.